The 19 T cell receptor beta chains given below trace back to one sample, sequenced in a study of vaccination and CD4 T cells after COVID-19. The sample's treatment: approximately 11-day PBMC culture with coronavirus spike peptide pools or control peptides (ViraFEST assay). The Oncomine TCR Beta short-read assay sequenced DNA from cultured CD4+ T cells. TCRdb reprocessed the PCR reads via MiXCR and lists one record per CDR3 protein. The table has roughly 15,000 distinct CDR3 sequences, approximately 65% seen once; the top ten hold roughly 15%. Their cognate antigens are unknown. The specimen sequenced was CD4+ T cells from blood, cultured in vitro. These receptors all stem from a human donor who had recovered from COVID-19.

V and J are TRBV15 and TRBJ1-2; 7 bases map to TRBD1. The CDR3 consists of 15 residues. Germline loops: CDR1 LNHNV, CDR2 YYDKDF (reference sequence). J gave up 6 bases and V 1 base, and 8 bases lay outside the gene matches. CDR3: CATSRVPGGVDGYTF. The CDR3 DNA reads TGTGCCACCAGCAGAGTACCAGGGGGTGTGGATGGCTACACCTTC. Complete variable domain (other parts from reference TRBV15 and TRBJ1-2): DAMVIQNPRYQVTQFGKPVTLSCSQTLNHNVMYWYQQKSSQAPKLLFHYYDKDFNNEADTPDNFQSRRPNTSFCFLDIRSPGLGDTAMYLCATSRVPGGVDGYTFGSGTRLTVV.

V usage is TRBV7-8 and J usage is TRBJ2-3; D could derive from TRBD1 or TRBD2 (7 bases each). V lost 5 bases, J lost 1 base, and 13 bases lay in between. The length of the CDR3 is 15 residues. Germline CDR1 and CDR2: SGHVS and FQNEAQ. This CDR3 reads CASSPRGGGTDTQYF. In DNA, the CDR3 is TGTGCCAGCAGCCCCAGGGGGGGAGGCACAGATACGCAGTATTTT.

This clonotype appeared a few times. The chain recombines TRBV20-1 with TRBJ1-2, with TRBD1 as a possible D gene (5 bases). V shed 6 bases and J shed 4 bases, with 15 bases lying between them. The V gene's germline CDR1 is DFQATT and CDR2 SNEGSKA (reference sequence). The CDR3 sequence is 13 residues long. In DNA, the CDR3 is TGCAGTGCCCGCCGGGACTACTTCTATGGCTACACCTTC. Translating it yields CSARRDYFYGYTF.

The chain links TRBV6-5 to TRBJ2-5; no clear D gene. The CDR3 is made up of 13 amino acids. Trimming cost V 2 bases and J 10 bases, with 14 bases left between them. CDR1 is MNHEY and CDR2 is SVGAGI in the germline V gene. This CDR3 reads CASSYKRTERQYF. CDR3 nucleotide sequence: TGTGCCAGCAGTTACAAAAGGACGGAGCGCCAGTACTTC.

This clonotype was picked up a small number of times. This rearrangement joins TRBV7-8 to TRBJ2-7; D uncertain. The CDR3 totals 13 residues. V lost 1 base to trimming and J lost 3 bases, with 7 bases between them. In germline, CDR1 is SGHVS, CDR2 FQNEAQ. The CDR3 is CASSLELVYEQYF. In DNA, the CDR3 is TGTGCCAGCAGCTTAGAGCTAGTCTACGAGCAGTACTTC. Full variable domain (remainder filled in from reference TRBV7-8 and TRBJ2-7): GAGVSQSPRYKVAKRGQDVALRCDPISGHVSLFWYQQALGQGPEFLTYFQNEAQLDKSGLPSDRFFAERPEGSVSTLKIQRTQQEDSAVYLCASSLELVYEQYFGPGTRLTVT.

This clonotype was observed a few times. CDR3 sequence: CSARVTANQPQHF. The CDR3 nucleotides read TGCAGTGCTAGAGTGACTGCAAATCAGCCCCAGCATTTT. The rearrangement links TRBV20-1 to TRBJ1-5; D is unresolved. V gave up 1 base and J gave up 4 bases, with 8 bases separating them. Germline CDR1 reads DFQATT; CDR2 reads SNEGSKA (reference sequence). This CDR3 is 13 amino acids long.

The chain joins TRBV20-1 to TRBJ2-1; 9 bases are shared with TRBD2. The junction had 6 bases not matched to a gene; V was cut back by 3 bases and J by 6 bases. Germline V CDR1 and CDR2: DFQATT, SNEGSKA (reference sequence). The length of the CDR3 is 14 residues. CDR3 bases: TGCAGTGCTAGCCGCGGGAGGGTGGGCAATGAGCAGTTCTTC. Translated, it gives CSASRGRVGNEQFF.

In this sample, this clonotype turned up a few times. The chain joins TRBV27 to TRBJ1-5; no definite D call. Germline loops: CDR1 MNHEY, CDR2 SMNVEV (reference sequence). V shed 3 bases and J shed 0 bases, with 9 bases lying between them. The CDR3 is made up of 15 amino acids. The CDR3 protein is CASSLTSYSNQPQHF. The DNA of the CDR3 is TGTGCCAGCAGTTTGACGAGTTATAGCAATCAGCCCCAGCATTTT.

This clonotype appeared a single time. The CDR3 spells CSARVPYGVEAFF. The CDR3 DNA reads as TGCAGTGCTAGAGTACCATACGGGGTTGAAGCTTTCTTT. The chain couples TRBV20-1 to TRBJ1-1; D gene uncertain. Deletions cut 1 base from V and 7 bases from J, with 13 bases between. The CDR3 runs 13 residues. CDR1 DFQATT and CDR2 SNEGSKA come from the germline V gene (reference sequence).

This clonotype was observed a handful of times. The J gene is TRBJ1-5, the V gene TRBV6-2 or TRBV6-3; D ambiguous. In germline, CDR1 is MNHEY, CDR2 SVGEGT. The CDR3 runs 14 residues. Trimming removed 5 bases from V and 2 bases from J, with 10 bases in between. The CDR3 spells CASSRPGRNQPQHF. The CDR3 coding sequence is TGTGCCAGCAGTCGGCCTGGTCGCAATCAGCCCCAGCATTTT.

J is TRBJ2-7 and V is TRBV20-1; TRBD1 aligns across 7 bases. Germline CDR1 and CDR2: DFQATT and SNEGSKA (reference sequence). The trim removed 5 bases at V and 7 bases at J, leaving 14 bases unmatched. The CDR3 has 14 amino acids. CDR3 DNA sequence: TGCAGTGCTCCCCGACAGGGTAAGAATGGTGAGCAGTACTTC. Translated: CSAPRQGKNGEQYF.

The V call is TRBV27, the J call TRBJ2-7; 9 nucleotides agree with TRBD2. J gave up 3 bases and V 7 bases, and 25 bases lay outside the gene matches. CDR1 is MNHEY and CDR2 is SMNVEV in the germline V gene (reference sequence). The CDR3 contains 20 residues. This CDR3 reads CASTLRYWGTSTDPFYEQYF. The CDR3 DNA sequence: TGTGCCAGCACCCTCCGTTACTGGGGGACTAGCACGGATCCCTTCTACGAGCAGTACTTC.

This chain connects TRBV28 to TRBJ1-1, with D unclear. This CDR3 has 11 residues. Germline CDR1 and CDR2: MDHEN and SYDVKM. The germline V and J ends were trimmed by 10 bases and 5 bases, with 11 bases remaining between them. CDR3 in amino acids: CAIHSRTEAFF. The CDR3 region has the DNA TGTGCCATCCACTCCCGGACTGAAGCTTTCTTT.

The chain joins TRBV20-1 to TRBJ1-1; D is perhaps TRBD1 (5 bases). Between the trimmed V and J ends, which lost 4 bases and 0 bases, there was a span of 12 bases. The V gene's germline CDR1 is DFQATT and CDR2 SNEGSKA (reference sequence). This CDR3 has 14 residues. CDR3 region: CSAKDGALNTEAFF. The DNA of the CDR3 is TGCAGTGCTAAGGATGGGGCCCTGAACACTGAAGCTTTCTTT.

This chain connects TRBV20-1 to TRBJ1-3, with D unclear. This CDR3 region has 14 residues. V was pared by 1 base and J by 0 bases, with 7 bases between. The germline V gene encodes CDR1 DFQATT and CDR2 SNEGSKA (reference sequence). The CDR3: CSARAGSSGNTIYF. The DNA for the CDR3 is TGCAGTGCTAGAGCGGGCAGCTCTGGAAACACCATATATTTT.

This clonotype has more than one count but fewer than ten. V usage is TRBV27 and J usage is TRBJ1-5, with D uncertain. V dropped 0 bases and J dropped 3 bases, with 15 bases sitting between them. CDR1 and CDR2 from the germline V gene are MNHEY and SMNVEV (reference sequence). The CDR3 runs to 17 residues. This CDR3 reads CASSLSPPALINQPQHF. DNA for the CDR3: TGTGCCAGCAGTTTATCCCCACCGGCCCTTATCAATCAGCCCCAGCATTTT.

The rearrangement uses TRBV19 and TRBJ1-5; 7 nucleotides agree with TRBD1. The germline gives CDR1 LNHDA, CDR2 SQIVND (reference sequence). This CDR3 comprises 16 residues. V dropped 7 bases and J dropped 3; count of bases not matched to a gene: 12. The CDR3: CASKGEGAGYNQPQHF. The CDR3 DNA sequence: TGTGCCAGTAAGGGAGAGGGGGCCGGATACAATCAGCCCCAGCATTTT. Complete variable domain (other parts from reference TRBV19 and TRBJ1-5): DGGITQSPKYLFRKEGQNVTLSCEQNLNHDAMYWYRQDPGQGLRLIYYSQIVNDFQKGDIAEGYSVSREKKESFPLTVTSAQKNPTAFYLCASKGEGAGYNQPQHFGDGTRLSIL.

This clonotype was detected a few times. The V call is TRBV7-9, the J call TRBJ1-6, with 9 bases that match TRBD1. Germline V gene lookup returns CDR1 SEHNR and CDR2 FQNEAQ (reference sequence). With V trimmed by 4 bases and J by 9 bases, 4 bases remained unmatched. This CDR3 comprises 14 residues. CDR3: CASSSTGGISPLHF. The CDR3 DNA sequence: TGTGCCAGCAGCTCGACAGGGGGAATTTCACCCCTCCACTTT.

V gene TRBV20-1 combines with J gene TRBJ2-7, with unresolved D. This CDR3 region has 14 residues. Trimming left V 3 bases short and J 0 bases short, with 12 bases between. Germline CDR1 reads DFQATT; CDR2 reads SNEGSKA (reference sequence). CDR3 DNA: TGCAGTGCTAGGTGGTCCAGAAACTCCTACGAGCAGTACTTC. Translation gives CSARWSRNSYEQYF.